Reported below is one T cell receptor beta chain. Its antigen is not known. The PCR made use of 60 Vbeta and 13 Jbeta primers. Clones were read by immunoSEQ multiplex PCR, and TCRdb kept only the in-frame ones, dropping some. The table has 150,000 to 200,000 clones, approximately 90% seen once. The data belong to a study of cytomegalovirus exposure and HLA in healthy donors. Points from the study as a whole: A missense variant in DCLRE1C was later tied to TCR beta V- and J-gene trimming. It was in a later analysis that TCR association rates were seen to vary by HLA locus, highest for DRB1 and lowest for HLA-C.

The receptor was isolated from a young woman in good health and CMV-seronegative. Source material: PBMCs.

CDR3 sequence reads: CASSPRSGLYNEQFF. The DNA of the CDR3 is TGTGCCAGCTCACCACGCAGCGGGCTTTACAATGAGCAGTTCTTC. The gene calls are TRBV18 and TRBJ2-1, with a tentative D call TRBD2 (6 bases). From germline, CDR1 is KGHSH and CDR2 LQKENI. This CDR3 comprises 15 residues. Trimming shortened V by 1 base and J by 4 bases, and 11 bases separated the two germline ends.